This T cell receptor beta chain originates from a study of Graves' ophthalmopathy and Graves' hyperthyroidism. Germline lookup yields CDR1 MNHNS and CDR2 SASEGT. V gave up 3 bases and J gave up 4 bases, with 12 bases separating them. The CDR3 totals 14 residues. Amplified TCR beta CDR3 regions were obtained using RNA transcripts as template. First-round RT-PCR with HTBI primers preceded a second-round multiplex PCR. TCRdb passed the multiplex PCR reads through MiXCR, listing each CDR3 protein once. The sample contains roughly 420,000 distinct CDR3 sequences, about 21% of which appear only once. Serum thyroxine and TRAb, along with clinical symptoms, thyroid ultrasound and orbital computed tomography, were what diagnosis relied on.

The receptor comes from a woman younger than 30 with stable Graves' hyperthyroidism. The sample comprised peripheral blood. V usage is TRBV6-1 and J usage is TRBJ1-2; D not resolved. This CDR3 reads CASSDEGWGYGYTF. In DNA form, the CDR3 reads TGTGCCAGCAGTGATGAAGGGTGGGGCTATGGCTACACCTTC.